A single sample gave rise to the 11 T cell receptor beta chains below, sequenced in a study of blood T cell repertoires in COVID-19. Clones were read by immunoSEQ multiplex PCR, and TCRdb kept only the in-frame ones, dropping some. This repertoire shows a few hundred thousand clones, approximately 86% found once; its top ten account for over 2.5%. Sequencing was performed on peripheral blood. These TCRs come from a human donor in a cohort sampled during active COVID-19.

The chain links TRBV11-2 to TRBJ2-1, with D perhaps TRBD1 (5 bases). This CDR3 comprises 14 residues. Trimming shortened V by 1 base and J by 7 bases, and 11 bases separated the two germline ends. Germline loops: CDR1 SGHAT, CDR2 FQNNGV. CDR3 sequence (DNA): TGTGCCAGCAGCTTAGTGGGTCCAGGGAATGAGCAGTTCTTC. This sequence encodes CASSLVGPGNEQFF. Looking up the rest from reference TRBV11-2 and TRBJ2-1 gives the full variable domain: EAGVAQSPRYKIIEKRQSVAFWCNPISGHATLYWYQQILGQGPKLLIQFQNNGVVDDSQLPKDRFSAERLKGVDSTLKIQPAKLEDSAVYLCASSLVGPGNEQFFGPGTRLTVL.

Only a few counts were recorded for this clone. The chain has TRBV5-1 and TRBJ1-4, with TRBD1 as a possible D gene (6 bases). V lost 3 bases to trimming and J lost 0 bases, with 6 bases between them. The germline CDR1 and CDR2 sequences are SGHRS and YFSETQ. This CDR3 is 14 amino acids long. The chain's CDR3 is CASSSGATNEKLFF. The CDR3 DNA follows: TGCGCCAGCAGCTCAGGGGCAACTAATGAAAAACTGTTTTTT.

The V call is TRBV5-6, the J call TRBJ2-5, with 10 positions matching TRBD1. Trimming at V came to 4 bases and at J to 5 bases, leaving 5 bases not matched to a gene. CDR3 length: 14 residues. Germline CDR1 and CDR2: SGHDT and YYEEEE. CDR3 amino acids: CASSLTGGEETQYF. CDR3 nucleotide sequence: TGTGCCAGCAGCCTGACAGGGGGCGAGGAGACCCAGTACTTC.

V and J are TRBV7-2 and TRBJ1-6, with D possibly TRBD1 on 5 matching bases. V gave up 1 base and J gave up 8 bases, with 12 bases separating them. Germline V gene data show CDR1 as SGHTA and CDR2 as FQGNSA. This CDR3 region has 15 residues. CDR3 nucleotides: TGTGCCAGCAGCTTAGTTGGGGGGGTTGATTCACCCCTCCACTTT. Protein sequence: CASSLVGGVDSPLHF. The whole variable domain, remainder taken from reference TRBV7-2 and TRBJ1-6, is GAGVSQSPSNKVTEKGKDVELRCDPISGHTALYWYRQSLGQGLEFLIYFQGNSAPDKSGLPSDRFSAERTGGSVSTLTIQRTQQEDSAVYLCASSLVGGVDSPLHFGNGTRLTVT.

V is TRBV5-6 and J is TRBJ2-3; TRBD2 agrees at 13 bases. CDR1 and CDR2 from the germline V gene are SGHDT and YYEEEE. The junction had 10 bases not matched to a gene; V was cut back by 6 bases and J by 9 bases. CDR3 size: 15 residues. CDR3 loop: CASNQLAGGLDTQYF. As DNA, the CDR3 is TGTGCCAGCAACCAACTAGCGGGAGGGCTTGACACGCAGTATTTT. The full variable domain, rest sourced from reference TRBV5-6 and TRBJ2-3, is DAGVTQSPTHLIKTRGQQVTLRCSPKSGHDTVSWYQQALGQGPQFIFQYYEEEERQRGNFPDRFSGHQFPNYSSELNVNALLLGDSALYLCASNQLAGGLDTQYFGPGTRLTVL.

The CDR3 DNA reads as TGTGCCAGCAGCTTGGGAGTAGAGAACACTGAAGCTTTCTTT. It yields the protein CASSLGVENTEAFF. The rearrangement joins TRBV7-9 to TRBJ1-1; D unresolved. V was clipped by 3 bases and J by 1 base, with 9 bases between them. This CDR3 comprises 14 residues. Germline CDR1 SEHNR, CDR2 FQNEAQ (reference sequence).

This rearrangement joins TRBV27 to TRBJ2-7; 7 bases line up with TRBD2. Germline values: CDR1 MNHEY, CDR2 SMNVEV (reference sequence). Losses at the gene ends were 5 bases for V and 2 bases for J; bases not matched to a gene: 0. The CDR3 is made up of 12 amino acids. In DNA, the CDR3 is TGTGCCAGCAGTACTAGCGCCTACGAGCAGTACTTC. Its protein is CASSTSAYEQYF.

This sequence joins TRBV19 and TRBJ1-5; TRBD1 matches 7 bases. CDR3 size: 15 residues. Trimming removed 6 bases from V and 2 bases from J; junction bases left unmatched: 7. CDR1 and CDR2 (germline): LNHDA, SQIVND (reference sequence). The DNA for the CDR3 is TGTGCCAGTAGCCGGGGGACAGTAGGCAATCAGCCCCAGCATTTT. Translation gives CASSRGTVGNQPQHF.

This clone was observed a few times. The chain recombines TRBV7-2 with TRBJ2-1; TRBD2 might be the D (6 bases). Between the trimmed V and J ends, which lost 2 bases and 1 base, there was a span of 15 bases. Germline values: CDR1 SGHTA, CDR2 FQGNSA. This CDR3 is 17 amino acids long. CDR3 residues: CASSLRSSGLSYNEQFF. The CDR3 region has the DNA TGTGCCAGCAGCTTACGGAGTAGCGGCCTATCCTACAATGAGCAGTTCTTC.

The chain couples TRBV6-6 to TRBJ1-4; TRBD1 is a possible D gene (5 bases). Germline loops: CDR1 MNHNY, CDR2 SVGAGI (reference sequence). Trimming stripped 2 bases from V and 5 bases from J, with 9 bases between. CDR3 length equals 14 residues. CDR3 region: CASSYDRINEKLFF. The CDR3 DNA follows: TGTGCCAGCAGTTACGACAGAATAAATGAAAAACTGTTTTTT.

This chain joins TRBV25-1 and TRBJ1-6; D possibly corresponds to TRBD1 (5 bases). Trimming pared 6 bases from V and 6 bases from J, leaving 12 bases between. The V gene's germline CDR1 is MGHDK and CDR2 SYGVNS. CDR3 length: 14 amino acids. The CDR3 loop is CASSGSGFNSPLHF. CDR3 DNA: TGTGCCAGCAGCGGATCAGGGTTTAATTCACCCCTCCACTTT.